The clone carrying this T cell receptor beta chain showed up just a few times. Profiling relied on immunoSEQ multiplex PCR, and the TCRdb table lists in-frame clones only, not all of them. The table includes some 200,000 clones, around 82% detected once. Germline loops: CDR1 LGHDT, CDR2 YNNKEL (reference sequence). After removal of 0 bases from V and 0 bases from J, the junction contained 8 bases not matched to a gene. The CDR3 totals 19 residues. These data come from a study of blood T cell repertoires in COVID-19. This receptor was identified in a human donor with acute or convalescent COVID-19. The donor label of this sample is uncertain. The chain combines TRBV3-1 (or the pseudogene TRBV3-2) with TRBJ2-5; 12 bases map to TRBD2. Sequencing was done on a sample of peripheral blood. For the CDR3, the DNA is TGTGCCAGCAGCCAAGATTGGCTAGCGGGAGGGCCCCACCAAGAGACCCAGTACTTC. Encoded protein: CASSQDWLAGGPHQETQYF.